The present entry profiles one T cell receptor beta chain with its context. Its cognate antigen is unknown. The record originates from a study of radiation and T cells in renal cell carcinoma. Study-level information: Nephrectomy followed 15 Gy stereotactic body radiation by 4 weeks.

Germline V gene sequence: CDR1 SGHTA, CDR2 FQGTGA. V lost 4 bases and J lost 5; bases outside the gene matches: 2. The CDR3 length is 15 residues. Time point: blood 2 weeks post-SBRT. Documented treatment: 15 Gy SBRT to primary tumor, nephrectomy 4 weeks later. After SBRT, blood was collected at 2 and 4 weeks, plus baseline. Sequenced by immunoSEQ multiplex PCR; TCRdb stores in-frame clones only, minus some. The sample has roughly 150,000 clones; approximately 88% are singletons. Regarding the study as a whole: Pretreatment tumor biopsies were lacking, so baseline clonotypes are unknown. In blood, top tumor clones expanded by 2 weeks, shrinking by 4.

J is TRBJ2-2 and V is TRBV7-3, with 12 nucleotides matching TRBD2. The source of this sequence is a woman aged 45-59 years with renal cell carcinoma. The specimen was blood, collected from a patient whose treatment included radiotherapy and nephrectomy. CDR3 in DNA: TGTGCCAGCAGCTGGACTAGCGGGGAGACCGGGGAGCTGTTTTTT. Protein: CASSWTSGETGELFF.